Following are 9 T cell receptor beta chains from one sample sequenced in a study of identical twins. MiXCR, run by TCRdb on the 5' RACE reads, gives a single entry per CDR3 protein. The sample lists roughly 570,000 distinct CDR3 sequences, more than 9% occurring once. The same data also contributed to another study, on yellow fever vaccine responses in identical twins.

The source material was PBMCs. Every receptor here comes from a woman aged 18-35 years in good health.

Only a few counts were recorded for this clonotype. The chain joins TRBV11-1 to TRBJ1-1; 11 positions agree with TRBD1. Germline-derived CDR1 and CDR2 are SGHAT and FQDESV (reference sequence). The CDR3 sequence is 17 residues long. With V trimmed by 6 bases and J by 4 bases, 13 bases remained unmatched. CDR3 sequence (DNA): TGTGCCAGCAGTTCCCGGGACAGGGGGAGTTTTGGCACTGAAGCTTTCTTT. Amino acids: CASSSRDRGSFGTEAFF.

This clonotype was seen a few times. The V gene is TRBV10-3, the J gene TRBJ2-3; 8 positions match TRBD2. This CDR3 comprises 17 residues. J was trimmed by 2 bases and V by 6 bases; bases with no gene match: 13. Germline-derived CDR1 and CDR2 are ENHRY and SYGVKD. CDR3 protein: CAISKGLGAGDTDTQYF. CDR3 in DNA: TGTGCCATCAGCAAGGGACTAGGAGCAGGGGACACAGATACGCAGTATTTT.

This clonotype was seen a handful of times. The chain is built from TRBV11-2 and TRBJ2-1; TRBD2 matches at 16 bases. Germline CDR1 and CDR2: SGHAT and FQNNGV. Trimming at V came to 5 bases and at J to 12 bases, leaving 10 bases not matched to a gene. The CDR3 contains 16 residues. Here the CDR3 DNA reads TGTGCCAGCAGCCGGGCCGGGACTAGCGGGAGGGCGGGGCAGTTCTTC. This sequence encodes CASSRAGTSGRAGQFF.

The chain has TRBV6-5 and TRBJ2-1, with D possibly being TRBD2 (6 bases). The CDR3 length is 16 residues. V shed 0 bases and J shed 3 bases, with 12 bases lying between them. CDR1 MNHEY and CDR2 SVGAGI come from the germline V gene. The CDR3 region has the DNA TGTGCCAGCAGTTACTCACGGGGGTTGGGCTACAATGAGCAGTTCTTC. Its translation: CASSYSRGLGYNEQFF.

The genes are TRBV11-3 and TRBJ2-1; TRBD2 might be the D (6 bases). The ends were cut back, 1 base at V and 8 bases at J, with 12 bases in the middle. The germline gives CDR1 SGHNT, CDR2 YENEEA. This CDR3 has 14 residues. The CDR3 coding sequence is TGTGCCAGCAGCTTAGCCGGGAGCGCCCATGAGCAGTTCTTC. Amino acid sequence: CASSLAGSAHEQFF.

This clonotype was counted between two and nine times. This sequence joins TRBV5-1 and TRBJ2-3; D unclear. Trimming removed 4 bases at V and 2 bases at J, with 11 bases between. The CDR3 has 14 residues. Germline values: CDR1 SGHRS, CDR2 YFSETQ. The CDR3 loop is CASSGPAYTDTQYF. DNA for the CDR3: TGCGCCAGCAGCGGTCCGGCGTACACAGATACGCAGTATTTT.

This clonotype was recorded at least ten times. V is TRBV12-3 or TRBV12-4 and J is TRBJ1-5, with a weak D call TRBD1 (6 bases). Trimming took 1 base from V and 3 from J, leaving 7 bases between them. This CDR3 region has 14 residues. CDR3: CASSLDRANQPQHF. DNA of the CDR3: TGTGCCAGCAGTTTAGACAGGGCCAATCAGCCCCAGCATTTT.

This clonotype was found many times. The V gene is TRBV29-1, the J gene TRBJ2-5, with D unclear. Germline loops: CDR1 SQVTM, CDR2 ANQGSEA. The V gene lost 6 bases and the J gene lost 1 base, with 3 bases spanning the gap. CDR3 length equals 10 residues. The CDR3 coding sequence is TGCAGCGTCGGCCAAGAGACCCAGTACTTC. Protein sequence: CSVGQETQYF.

The chain recombines TRBV7-9 with TRBJ2-7, with D hard to call. The CDR3 is 15 amino acids. Trimming removed 1 base from V and 3 bases from J, with 13 bases in between. Germline V gives CDR1 SEHNR, CDR2 FQNEAQ (reference sequence). This CDR3 is CASSLEAGKSYEQYF. The DNA of the CDR3 is TGTGCCAGCAGCTTAGAAGCTGGCAAAAGCTACGAGCAGTACTTC.